Presented here are 2 T cell receptor beta chains from one specimen sequenced in a study of cytomegalovirus exposure and HLA in healthy donors. Amplification used 60 Vbeta primers and 13 Jbeta primers. Assay used: immunoSEQ multiplex PCR; TCRdb lists only in-frame clones, some missing. This sample has about 130,000 clones, with over 70% found just once. The sequenced sample was PBMCs. These receptors originate from a man aged 18 to 29 in good health and CMV-seropositive.

The J gene is TRBJ1-1, the V gene TRBV18; 8 bases are a match to TRBD1. This CDR3 is built from 17 residues. Germline V gives CDR1 KGHSH, CDR2 LQKENI. V lost 3 bases, J lost 7 bases, and 16 bases stayed unmatched. CDR3 sequence reads: CASSPITMTGEEHEAFF. The CDR3 DNA reads TGTGCCAGCTCACCCATAACTATGACAGGGGAAGAGCATGAAGCTTTCTTT.

This clone has a handful of counts. The rearrangement uses TRBV5-1 and TRBJ1-3; perhaps TRBD1 as D (6 bases). V was shortened by 4 bases and J by 4 bases, with 18 bases between the two germline ends. This CDR3 has 16 amino acids. Germline assignment: CDR1 SGHRS and CDR2 YFSETQ. Here the CDR3 DNA reads TGCGCCAGCAGCAACCAACAGGGCAGGGGAGGAAACACCATATATTTT. It translates to CASSNQQGRGGNTIYF.